One and the same sample provided the 21 T cell receptor beta chains below, sequenced in a study of blood T cells in healthy people across ages. Next came a second PCR, run for roughly 6 to 11 cycles, which used a sample-barcoded 5' primer along with a J-beta primer mix. TCRdb reprocessed the 5' RACE reads with MiXCR, giving one entry per CDR3 protein. The profile shows about 900,000 distinct CDR3 sequences, around two thirds of them singletons. The sequenced sample consisted of blood. The receptor set was obtained from a man aged 25-45 years in good health.

This clonotype has a handful of counts. The V and J genes are TRBV4-3 and TRBJ1-2, with D uncertain. V dropped 1 base and J dropped 4 bases, with 19 bases sitting between them. CDR3 length: 17 residues. Germline CDR1 reads LGHNA; CDR2 reads YSLEER. In DNA, the CDR3 is TGCGCCAGCAGCCAAGGGGCGTTCGGCCAACCGATCTATGGCTACACCTTC. This encodes CASSQGAFGQPIYGYTF.

CDR3 sequence: CASSKDRAGNEQFF. Written as DNA, the CDR3 is TGCGCCAGCAGCAAGGACAGGGCCGGGAATGAGCAGTTCTTC. J is TRBJ2-1 and V is TRBV5-1; 8 bases map to TRBD1. The CDR3 length is 14 residues. The germline gives CDR1 SGHRS, CDR2 YFSETQ. V was clipped by 4 bases and J by 7 bases; unmatched bases: 7.

This clonotype came up a few times. This sequence joins TRBV7-2 and TRBJ2-5; a possible D gene is TRBD2 (6 bases). The CDR3 sequence is 14 residues long. V was pared by 4 bases and J by 4 bases, with 13 bases between. Germline V lookup: CDR1 SGHTA, CDR2 FQGNSA. In DNA, the CDR3 is TGTGCCAGCAGCTCAGGCCGGGGGTTAGAGACCCAGTACTTC. Amino acids: CASSSGRGLETQYF.

The chain uses TRBV2 and TRBJ2-7, with 7 bases that match TRBD2. The germline V gene has CDR1 SNHLY and CDR2 FYNNEI. J lost 2 bases, V lost 5 bases, and 9 bases had no gene match. The CDR3 spans 15 residues. CDR3 residues: CASSTPGGGTYEQYF. The CDR3 nucleotides read TGTGCCAGCAGTACACCGGGGGGAGGTACCTACGAGCAGTACTTC.

The rearrangement uses TRBV5-5 and TRBJ2-5; tentative D call: TRBD2 (5 bases). The tail of the sequence fits TRBJ2-1 better, so the J call may be wrong. The CDR3 extends over 16 amino acids. CDR1 and CDR2 (germline): SGHKS, YYEKEE (reference sequence). The CDR3 sequence is CASSLMWAAGQETQFF. CDR3 nucleotide sequence: TGTGCCAGCAGCTTGATGTGGGCGGCGGGCCAAGAGACCCAGTTCTTC.

The genes are TRBV4-2 and TRBJ2-1; D not certain. Trimming removed 0 bases from V and 6 bases from J, with 12 bases in between. Germline assignment: CDR1 LGHNA and CDR2 YNFKEQ. This CDR3 region has 15 residues. The CDR3 is CASSQDIARANEQFF. CDR3 bases: TGTGCCAGCAGCCAAGATATCGCCCGAGCCAATGAGCAGTTCTTC.

The chain employs TRBV4-1 and TRBJ1-6; D is perhaps TRBD1 (5 bases). Deletions cut 5 bases from V and 0 bases from J, with 14 bases between. Germline CDR1 is MGHRA and CDR2 is YSYEKL. There are 17 residues in the CDR3. CDR3 loop: CASSSGTYSSYNSPLHF. The CDR3 DNA reads as TGCGCCAGCAGCTCCGGGACTTATAGCTCCTATAATTCACCCCTCCACTTT.

This clonotype was counted only a few times. This chain joins TRBV12-3 or TRBV12-4 and TRBJ2-1, with unresolved D. Trimming cost V 5 bases and J 9 bases, with 14 bases left between them. CDR3 length: 13 amino acids. The CDR3 sequence: CASSTPSRGEQFF. The CDR3 nucleotides are TGTGCCAGCAGTACACCATCCCGAGGTGAGCAGTTCTTC.

The rearrangement links TRBV29-1 to TRBJ2-5, with 8 bases fitting TRBD1. CDR1 and CDR2 (germline): SQVTM, ANQGSEA. This CDR3 is built from 14 residues. Unmatched junction bases numbered 11, after V lost 6 bases and J lost 5 bases. CDR3 amino acids: CSVGVTGATETQYF. The CDR3 nucleotides are TGCAGCGTGGGGGTGACAGGGGCGACGGAGACCCAGTACTTC. Supplemented by reference TRBV29-1 and TRBJ2-5, the full variable domain reads SAVISQKPSRDICQRGTSLTIQCQVDSQVTMMFWYRQQPGQSLTLIATANQGSEATYESGFVIDKFPISRPNLTFSTLTVSNMSPEDSSIYLCSVGVTGATETQYFGPGTRLLVL.

This chain links TRBV7-9 with TRBJ2-4, with D tentatively TRBD2 (5 bases). The end of the DNA fits TRBJ2-5 better, so the J call may be wrong. The CDR3 runs to 12 residues. Looked up from germline, CDR1 is SEHNR and CDR2 is FQNEAQ (reference sequence). The CDR3 spells CASRREGETQYF. The CDR3 nucleotides read TGTGCCAGCAGGAGGGAAGGAGAGACCCAGTACTTC.

The chain couples TRBV6-5 to TRBJ2-1; maybe TRBD2 (5 bases). The CDR3 has 16 amino acids. The V end was cut by 2 bases, the J end by 0 bases, with 11 bases between. The germline V gene encodes CDR1 MNHEY and CDR2 SVGAGI. The CDR3 DNA reads TGTGCCAGCAGTTACCCCTCGGGGAGCTCCTACAATGAGCAGTTCTTC. Protein: CASSYPSGSSYNEQFF.

The chain uses TRBV6-2 or TRBV6-3 and TRBJ2-1; tentative D call: TRBD2 (6 bases). CDR3 length equals 14 residues. CDR1 and CDR2 (germline): MNHEY, SVGEGT. Trimming took 6 bases from V and 7 from J, leaving 16 bases between them. The CDR3 spells CASRQDYYSNEQFF. For the CDR3, the DNA is TGTGCCAGCAGGCAGGACTACTATTCGAATGAGCAGTTCTTC.

The rearrangement joins TRBV30 to TRBJ2-3; D is unresolved. This CDR3 has 14 residues. Trimming stripped 3 bases from V and 2 bases from J, with 12 bases between. The germline CDR1 and CDR2 sequences are GTSNPN and SVGIG (reference sequence). Here the CDR3 reads CAWSRSRYTDTQYF. The DNA for the CDR3 is TGTGCCTGGAGCCGTTCCCGTTACACAGATACGCAGTATTTT.

J is TRBJ2-5 and V is TRBV7-2, with 11 bases identical to TRBD1. There are 16 residues in the CDR3. V gave up 5 bases and J gave up 4 bases; unmatched junction bases: 9. Germline V gene sequence: CDR1 SGHTA, CDR2 FQGNSA. The CDR3 spells CASSIRTGGFGETQYF. The DNA of the CDR3 is TGTGCCAGCAGCATTAGGACAGGGGGCTTCGGAGAGACCCAGTACTTC.

V and J are TRBV3-1 and TRBJ2-7; perhaps TRBD2 as D (5 bases). Trimming removed 5 bases at V and 2 bases at J, with 16 bases between. The CDR3 spans 15 residues. Germline V gives CDR1 LGHDT, CDR2 YNNKEL (reference sequence). The CDR3 sequence is CASSVSSAGPYEQYF. DNA for the CDR3: TGTGCCAGCAGCGTTTCTTCGGCGGGCCCCTACGAGCAGTACTTC.

The chain uses TRBV20-1 and TRBJ1-2; D is possibly TRBD1 (6 bases). This CDR3 is 14 amino acids long. The V gene's germline CDR1 is DFQATT and CDR2 SNEGSKA (reference sequence). The V end lost 1 base, the J end lost 2 bases, and 11 bases lay between the germline ends. The CDR3: CSARAGDPNYGYTF. CDR3 sequence (DNA): TGCAGTGCTAGAGCAGGGGACCCCAACTATGGCTACACCTTC.

The gene calls are TRBV4-3 and TRBJ2-3; perhaps TRBD2 as D (6 bases). Germline lookup yields CDR1 LGHNA and CDR2 YSLEER. V was pared by 3 bases and J by 0 bases, with 13 bases between. The CDR3 sequence is 16 residues long. For the CDR3, the DNA is TGCGCCAGCAGCCATGGGGCCGGACTAAGCACAGATACGCAGTATTTT. Translating gives CASSHGAGLSTDTQYF.

The gene calls are TRBV12-3 or TRBV12-4 and TRBJ1-6, with TRBD1 identical over 8 bases. This CDR3 region has 15 residues. With V trimmed by 5 bases and J by 7 bases, 7 bases remained unmatched. CDR3 nucleotide sequence: TGTGCCAGCAGTACTGAGCAGGGGGCGAATTCACCCCTCCACTTT. Its protein product is CASSTEQGANSPLHF.

In this sample, this clonotype turned up a few times. This rearrangement joins TRBV29-1 to TRBJ1-5; D may be TRBD1 (5 bases). Trimming took 6 bases from V and 6 from J, leaving 21 bases between them. Germline values: CDR1 SQVTM, CDR2 ANQGSEA. There are 15 residues in the CDR3. DNA of the CDR3: TGCAGCGTCTCCGCCGGGACGGAGCCGGGTCAGCCCCAGCATTTT. Amino acids: CSVSAGTEPGQPQHF.

The chain links TRBV4-2 to TRBJ1-5, with TRBD1 matching 8 bases. Germline trimming cut 3 bases from V and 3 bases from J; bases unmatched to any gene: 7. The CDR3 runs 16 residues. Germline loops: CDR1 LGHNA, CDR2 YNFKEQ. The CDR3 DNA follows: TGTGCCAGCAGCCATACAGGGGGGGGGAACAATCAGCCCCAGCATTTT. As protein: CASSHTGGGNNQPQHF.

This clonotype came up a few times. The genes are TRBV12-3 or TRBV12-4 and TRBJ1-2, with 7 bases identical to TRBD1. CDR3 length: 17 amino acids. Trimming removed 6 bases from V and 4 bases from J; junction bases left unmatched: 17. The CDR3 nucleotides are TGTGCCAGCAGCCCCCAGCTGGGCGGCAGGGGGTTCTATGGCTACACCTTC. It yields the protein CASSPQLGGRGFYGYTF.